This TCR beta chain came from a study of shared clonotypes between healthy human individuals. Whole-study results and caveats: In several donors, approximately 5% of naive CD4 clonotypes appeared in common.

CD45RA-negative memory and CD45RA+ naive subsets were split from the CD4+ cells. With regard to this clone: The antigen remains unidentified.

The run depth of the assay was deep. On sorted subsets, replicate PCRs used 200 to 250 ng DNA, or around 30,000 T cell genomes. Profiled with immunoSEQ multiplex PCR; TCRdb holds only in-frame clones, not every one. This sample carries approximately 980,000 clones, around 80% of them seen once, and the ten largest clones take over 1.3%. V was pared by 4 bases and J by 8 bases, with 17 bases between. Germline lookup yields CDR1 MNHNS and CDR2 SASEGT. The CDR3 spans 15 residues. The rearrangement uses TRBV6-1 and TRBJ1-4; D gene unclear. Material: memory CD4+ T cells sorted from blood. As to subset: CD45RA-negative fraction. The clonotype comes from a man aged 18 to 29 in good health. The CDR3 sequence: CASSVGGKGSEKLFF. Written as DNA, the CDR3 is TGTGCCAGCAGTGTAGGCGGAAAGGGTAGCGAAAAACTGTTTTTT.